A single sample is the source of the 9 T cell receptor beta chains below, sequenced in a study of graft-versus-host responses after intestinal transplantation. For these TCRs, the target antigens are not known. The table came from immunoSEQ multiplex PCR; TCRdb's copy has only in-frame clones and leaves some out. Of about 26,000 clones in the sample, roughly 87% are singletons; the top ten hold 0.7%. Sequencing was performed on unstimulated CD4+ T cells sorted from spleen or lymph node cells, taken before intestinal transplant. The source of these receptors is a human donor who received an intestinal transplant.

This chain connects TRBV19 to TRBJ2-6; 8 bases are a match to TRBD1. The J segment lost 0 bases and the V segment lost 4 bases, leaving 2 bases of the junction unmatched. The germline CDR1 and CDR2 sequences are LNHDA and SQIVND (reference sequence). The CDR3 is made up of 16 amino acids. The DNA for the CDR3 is TGTGCCAGTAGTAGGACAGGGAGCTCTGGGGCCAACGTCCTGACTTTC. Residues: CASSRTGSSGANVLTF.

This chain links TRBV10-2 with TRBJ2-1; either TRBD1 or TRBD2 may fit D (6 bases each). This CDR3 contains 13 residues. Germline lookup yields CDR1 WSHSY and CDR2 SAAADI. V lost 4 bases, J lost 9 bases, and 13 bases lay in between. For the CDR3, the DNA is TGCGCCAGCAGTGCACAGGGAGGTGGTGAGCAGTTCTTC. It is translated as CASSAQGGGEQFF.

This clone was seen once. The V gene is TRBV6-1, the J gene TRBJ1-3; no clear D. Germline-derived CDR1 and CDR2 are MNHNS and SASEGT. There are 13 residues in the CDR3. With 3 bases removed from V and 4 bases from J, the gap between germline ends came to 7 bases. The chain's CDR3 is CASSDGVGNTIYF. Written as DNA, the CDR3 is TGTGCCAGCAGTGACGGGGTCGGAAACACCATATATTTT.

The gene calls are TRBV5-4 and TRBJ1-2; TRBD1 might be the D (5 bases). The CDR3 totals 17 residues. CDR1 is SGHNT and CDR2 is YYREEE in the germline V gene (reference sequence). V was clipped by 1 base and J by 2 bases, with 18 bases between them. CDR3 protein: CASSLLGGSPGNYGYTF. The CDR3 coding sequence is TGTGCCAGCAGCTTGTTGGGGGGGTCTCCTGGGAACTATGGCTACACCTTC.

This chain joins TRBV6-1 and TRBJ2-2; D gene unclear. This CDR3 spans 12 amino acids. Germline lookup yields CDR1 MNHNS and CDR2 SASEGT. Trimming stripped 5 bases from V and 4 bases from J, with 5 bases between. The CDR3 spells CASSPSTGELFF. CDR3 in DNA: TGTGCCAGCAGTCCGAGCACCGGGGAGCTGTTTTTT.

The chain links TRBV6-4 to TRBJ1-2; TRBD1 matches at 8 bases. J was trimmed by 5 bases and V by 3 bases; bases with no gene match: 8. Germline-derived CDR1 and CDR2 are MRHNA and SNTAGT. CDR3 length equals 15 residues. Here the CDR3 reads CASSESGGGQYGYTF. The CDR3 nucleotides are TGTGCCAGCAGTGAGTCAGGGGGCGGACAATATGGCTACACCTTC.

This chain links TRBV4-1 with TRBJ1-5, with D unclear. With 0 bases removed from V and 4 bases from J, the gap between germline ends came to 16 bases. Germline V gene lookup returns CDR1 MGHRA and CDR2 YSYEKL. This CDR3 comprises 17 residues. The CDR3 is CASSQDRVTGLNQPQHF. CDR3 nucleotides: TGCGCCAGCAGCCAAGATAGGGTAACTGGGCTGAATCAGCCCCAGCATTTT.

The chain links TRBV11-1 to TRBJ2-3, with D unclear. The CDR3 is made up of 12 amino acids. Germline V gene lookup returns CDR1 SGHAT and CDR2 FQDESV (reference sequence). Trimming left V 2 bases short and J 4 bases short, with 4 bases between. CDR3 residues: CASSLPPDTQYF. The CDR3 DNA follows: TGTGCCAGCAGCTTACCGCCAGATACGCAGTATTTT.

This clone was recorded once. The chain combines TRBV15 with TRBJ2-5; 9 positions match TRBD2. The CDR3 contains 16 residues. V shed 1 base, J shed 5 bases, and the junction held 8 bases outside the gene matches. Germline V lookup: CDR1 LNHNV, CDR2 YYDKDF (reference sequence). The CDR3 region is CATSRGVSGSSETQYF. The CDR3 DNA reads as TGTGCCACCAGCAGAGGGGTTAGCGGGAGTTCGGAGACCCAGTACTTC.